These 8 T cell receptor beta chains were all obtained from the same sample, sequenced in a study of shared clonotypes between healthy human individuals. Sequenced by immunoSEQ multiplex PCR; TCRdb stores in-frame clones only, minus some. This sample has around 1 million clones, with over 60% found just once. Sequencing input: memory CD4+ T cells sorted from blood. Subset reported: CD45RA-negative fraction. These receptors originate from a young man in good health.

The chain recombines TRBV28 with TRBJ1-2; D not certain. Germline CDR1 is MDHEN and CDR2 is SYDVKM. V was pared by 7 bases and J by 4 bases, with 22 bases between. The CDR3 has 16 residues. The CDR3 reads CASTSTPKGSLYGYTF. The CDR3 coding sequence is TGTGCCAGCACCTCGACACCCAAGGGCAGTCTCTATGGCTACACCTTC.

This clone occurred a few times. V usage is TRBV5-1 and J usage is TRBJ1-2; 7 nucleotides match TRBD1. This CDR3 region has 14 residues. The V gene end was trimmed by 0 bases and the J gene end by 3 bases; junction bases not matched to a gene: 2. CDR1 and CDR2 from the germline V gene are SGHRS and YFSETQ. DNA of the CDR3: TGCGCCAGCAGCTTGGGACAGGGAGACTATGGCTACACCTTC. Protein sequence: CASSLGQGDYGYTF.

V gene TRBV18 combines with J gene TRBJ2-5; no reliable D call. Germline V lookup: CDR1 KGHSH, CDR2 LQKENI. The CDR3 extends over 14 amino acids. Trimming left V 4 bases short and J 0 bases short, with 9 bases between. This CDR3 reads CASSLGTDQETQYF. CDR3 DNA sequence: TGTGCCAGCTCACTAGGCACGGACCAAGAGACCCAGTACTTC.

CDR3 bases: TGTGCCAGCTCTGGCAGGGAAGGTTCACCCCTCCACTTT. It specifies CASSGREGSPLHF. The gene calls are TRBV6-6 and TRBJ1-6, with D perhaps TRBD1 (5 bases). This CDR3 spans 13 amino acids. V was cut by 8 bases and J by 9 bases, with 14 bases left in between. In germline, CDR1 is MNHNY, CDR2 SVGAGI (reference sequence).

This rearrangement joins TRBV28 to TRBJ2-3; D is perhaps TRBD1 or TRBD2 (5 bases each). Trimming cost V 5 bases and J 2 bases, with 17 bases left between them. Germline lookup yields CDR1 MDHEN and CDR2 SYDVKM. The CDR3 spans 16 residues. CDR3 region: CASSTSGAPYTDTQYF. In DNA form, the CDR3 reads TGTGCCAGCAGTACTTCCGGGGCACCCTACACAGATACGCAGTATTTT.

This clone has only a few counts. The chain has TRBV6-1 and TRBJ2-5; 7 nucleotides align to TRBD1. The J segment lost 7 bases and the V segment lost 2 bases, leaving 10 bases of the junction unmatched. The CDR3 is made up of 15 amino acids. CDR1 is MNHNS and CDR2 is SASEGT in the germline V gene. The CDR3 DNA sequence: TGTGCCAGCAGTGAATGGGACAGTTACATTGGGACCCAGTACTTC. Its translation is CASSEWDSYIGTQYF.

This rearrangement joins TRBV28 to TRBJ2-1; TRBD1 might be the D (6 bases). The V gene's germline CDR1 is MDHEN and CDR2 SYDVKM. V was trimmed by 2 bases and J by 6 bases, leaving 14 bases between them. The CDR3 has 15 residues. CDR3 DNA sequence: TGTGCCAGCAGTTTACCACAGGGTAAGCGCAATGAGCAGTTCTTC. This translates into CASSLPQGKRNEQFF.

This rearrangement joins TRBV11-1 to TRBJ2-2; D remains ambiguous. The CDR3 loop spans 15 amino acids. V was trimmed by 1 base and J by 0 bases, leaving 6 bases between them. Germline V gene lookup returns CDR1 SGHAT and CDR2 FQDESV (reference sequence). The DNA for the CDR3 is TGTGCCAGCAGCTTAGGCAGGACGAACACCGGGGAGCTGTTTTTT. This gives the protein CASSLGRTNTGELFF.